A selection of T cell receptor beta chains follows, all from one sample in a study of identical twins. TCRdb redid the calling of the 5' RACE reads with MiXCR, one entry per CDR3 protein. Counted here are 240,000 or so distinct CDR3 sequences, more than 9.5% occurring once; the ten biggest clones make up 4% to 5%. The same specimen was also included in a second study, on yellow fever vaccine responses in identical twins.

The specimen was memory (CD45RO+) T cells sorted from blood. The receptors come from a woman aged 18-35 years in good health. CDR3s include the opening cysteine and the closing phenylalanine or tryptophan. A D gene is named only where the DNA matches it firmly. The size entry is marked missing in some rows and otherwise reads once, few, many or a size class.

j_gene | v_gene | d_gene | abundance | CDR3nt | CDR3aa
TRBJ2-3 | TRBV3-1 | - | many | TGTGCCAGCAGCCCGTACACAGATACGCAGTATTTT | CASSPYTDTQYF
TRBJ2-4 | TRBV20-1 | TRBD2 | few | TGCAGTGCTAGAGGGACTAGCGGGAGTTCAAAAAACATTCAGTACTTC | CSARGTSGSSKNIQYF
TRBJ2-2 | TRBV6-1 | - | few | TGTGCCAGCAGGGGGTTCAGCGTGTCCGGGGAGCTGTTTTTT | CASRGFSVSGELFF
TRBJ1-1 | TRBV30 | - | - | TGTGCCTGGAGTCTCAGTTCAGGAACTGAAGCTTTCTTT | CAWSLSSGTEAFF
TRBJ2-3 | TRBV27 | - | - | TGTGCCAGCAGTACTCTAGATTCCACAGATACGCAGTATTTT | CASSTLDSTDTQYF
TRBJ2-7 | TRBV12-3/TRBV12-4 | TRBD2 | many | TGTGCCAGCAGTTTGACTAGCGGGAGGTCATATCACTACGAGCAGTACTTC | CASSLTSGRSYHYEQYF
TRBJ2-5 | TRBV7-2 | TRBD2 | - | TGTGCCAGCAGCTTAGGGTCTTCTAGCGGGGGGGCGGGGACCCAGTACTTC | CASSLGSSSGGAGTQYF
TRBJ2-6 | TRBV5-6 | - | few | TGTGCCAGCAGCGTTGGCTACAGGTTAATTGGGGCCAACGTCCTGACTTTC | CASSVGYRLIGANVLTF
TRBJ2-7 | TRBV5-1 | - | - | TGCGCCAGCAGCTTGTCGCCGATTACCTACGAGCAGTACTTC | CASSLSPITYEQYF
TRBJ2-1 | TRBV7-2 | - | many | TGTGCCAGCAGCTCAGAGCCATACAATGAGCAGTTCTTC | CASSSEPYNEQFF
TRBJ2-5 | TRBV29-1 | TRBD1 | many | TGCAGCGTCGCCGGGACAGAGCCGGGGGAGACCCAGTACTTC | CSVAGTEPGETQYF
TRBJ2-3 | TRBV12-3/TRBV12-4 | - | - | TGTGCCAGCGTCCGGGGAGATACGCAGTATTTT | CASVRGDTQYF
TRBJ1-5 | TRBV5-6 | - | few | TGTGCCAGCAGCTTGTCAGGGTACAGTCAGCCCCAGCATTTT | CASSLSGYSQPQHF
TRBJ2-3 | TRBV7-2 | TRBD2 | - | TGTGCCAGCAGCTCTCGGGGTAGCGGGAGCACAGATACGCAGTATTTT | CASSSRGSGSTDTQYF
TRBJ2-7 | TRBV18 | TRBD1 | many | TGTGCCAGCTCACCGGGGCTGGACAGGGTCAGCGAGCAGTACTTC | CASSPGLDRVSEQYF
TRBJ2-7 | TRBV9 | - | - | TGTGCCAGCAGCGCCCTAGGGGGGTTTCCCTACGAGCAGTACTTC | CASSALGGFPYEQYF
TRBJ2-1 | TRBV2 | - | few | TGTGCCAGCAGTTTTACTAGCAGTTACAATGAGCAGTTCTTC | CASSFTSSYNEQFF
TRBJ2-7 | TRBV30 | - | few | TGTGCCTGGAGTGTGGCGGGGGCGGTTTACGAGCAGTACTTC | CAWSVAGAVYEQYF
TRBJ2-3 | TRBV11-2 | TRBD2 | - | TGTGCCAGCAGCTTAGTGGGACTAGCGGCAGATACGCAGTATTTT | CASSLVGLAADTQYF
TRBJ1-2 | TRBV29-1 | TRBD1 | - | TGCAGCGTTGTTAAACAGGGGGCCGAAGGCTACACCTTC | CSVVKQGAEGYTF
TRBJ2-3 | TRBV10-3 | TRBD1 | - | TGTGCCATTAGGGACAGGGGATCAGATACGCAGTATTTT | CAIRDRGSDTQYF
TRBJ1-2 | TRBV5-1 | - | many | TGCGCCAGCAAAGTGACGGGAGATGGCTACACCTTC | CASKVTGDGYTF
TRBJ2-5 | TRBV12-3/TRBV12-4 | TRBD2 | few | TGTGCCAGCAGGGAAGGAGCGGGAGGGCCAGAGACCCAGTACTTC | CASREGAGGPETQYF
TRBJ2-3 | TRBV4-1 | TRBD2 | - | TGCGCCAGCAGCGTCCGGAGCGGGGGGGTCGTAGATACGCAGTATTTT | CASSVRSGGVVDTQYF
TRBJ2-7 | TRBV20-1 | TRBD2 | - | TGCAGTGCTAGGACTAGCGGGTACGAGCAGTACTTC | CSARTSGYEQYF
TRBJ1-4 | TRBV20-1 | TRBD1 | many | TGCAGTGCTCGGACAGGGACGCAGGATGAAAAACTGTTTTTT | CSARTGTQDEKLFF
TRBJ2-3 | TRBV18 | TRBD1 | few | TGTGCCAGCTCACCACCGGTCGGACAGGGGGCAGATACGCAGTATTTT | CASSPPVGQGADTQYF
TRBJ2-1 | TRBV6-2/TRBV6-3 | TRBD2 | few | TGTGCCAGCAGTTTGGGGACTAGCGGTTTCTACAATGAGCAGTTCTTC | CASSLGTSGFYNEQFF
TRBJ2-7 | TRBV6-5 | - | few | TGTGCCAGCAGTTACTCGAGGGTCAGGAGCTACGAGCAGTACTTC | CASSYSRVRSYEQYF
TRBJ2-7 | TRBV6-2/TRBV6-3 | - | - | TGTGCCAGCAGTTACTCGAATGGAGAGGGTTACGAGCAGTACTTC | CASSYSNGEGYEQYF
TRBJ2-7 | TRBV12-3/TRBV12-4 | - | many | TGTGCCAGCAGTTTCGGCTTGGGGGCATACGAGCAGTACTTC | CASSFGLGAYEQYF
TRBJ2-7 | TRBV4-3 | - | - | TGCGCCAGCAGCCAAGATCTGGCTATCCCTCATCGCGAGCAGTACTTC | CASSQDLAIPHREQYF
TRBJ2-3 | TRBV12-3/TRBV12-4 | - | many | TGTGCCAGCAGACAAAGAGGGTATACGCAGTATTTT | CASRQRGYTQYF
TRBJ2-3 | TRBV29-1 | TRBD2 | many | TGCAGCGTTGATAGCGGGGGGGACCTCGCAGATACGCAGTATTTT | CSVDSGGDLADTQYF
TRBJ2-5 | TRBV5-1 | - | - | TGCGCCAGCAGTTCGGCGGGACAGCATTCGGAGACCCAGTACTTC | CASSSAGQHSETQYF
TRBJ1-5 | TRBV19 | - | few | TGTGCCAGTAGTCAAACCGGGTATAATCAGCCCCAGCATTTT | CASSQTGYNQPQHF
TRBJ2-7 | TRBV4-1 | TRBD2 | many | TGCGCCAGCAGCCAGGCCCCGGGACTAGCATTCTACGAGCAGTACTTC | CASSQAPGLAFYEQYF
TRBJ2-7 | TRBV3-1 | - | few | TGTGCCAGCAGCCAACGATCCGAGCAGTACTTC | CASSQRSEQYF
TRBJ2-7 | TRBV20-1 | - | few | TGCAGTGCTAGTTGGGACACAACCTACGAGCAGTACTTC | CSASWDTTYEQYF
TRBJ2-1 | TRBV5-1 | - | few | TGCGCCAGCAGCTGGTCTAGTACGTCTAACAATGAGCAGTTCTTC | CASSWSSTSNNEQFF
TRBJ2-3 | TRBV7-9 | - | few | TGTGCCAGCACCACCGTCGGGGGGCTGTCAGATACGCAGTATTTT | CASTTVGGLSDTQYF
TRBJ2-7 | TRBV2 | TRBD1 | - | TGTGCCAGCACGGGACAGGCCCATCCCTACGAGCAGTACTTC | CASTGQAHPYEQYF
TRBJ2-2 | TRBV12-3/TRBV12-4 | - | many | TGTGCCAGCGAGGCTAGCCGGACCGGGGAGCTGTTTTTT | CASEASRTGELFF
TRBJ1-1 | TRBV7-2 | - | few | TGTGCCAGCAGCTTTCTGGGGAAGGGAAGAACTGAAGCTTTCTTT | CASSFLGKGRTEAFF
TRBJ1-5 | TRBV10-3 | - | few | TGTGCCATCAGTGAGAATTATGGGTTCAATCAGCCCCAGCATTTT | CAISENYGFNQPQHF
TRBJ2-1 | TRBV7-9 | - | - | TGTGCCAGCAGCTTAAGAGGGGCGGCCTACAATGAGCAGTTCTTC | CASSLRGAAYNEQFF
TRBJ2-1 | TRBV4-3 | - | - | TGCGCCAGCAGCCAAGATTACGGTGAGCAGTTCTTC | CASSQDYGEQFF
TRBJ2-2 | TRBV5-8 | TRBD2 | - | TGTGCCAGCAGCTCGTGGACTAGCGGGGGGGCCGGGGAGCTGTTTTTT | CASSSWTSGGAGELFF
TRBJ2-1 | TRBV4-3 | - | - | TGCGCCAGCAGCCAAGGGAGACTTTTCTACAATGAGCAGTTCTTC | CASSQGRLFYNEQFF
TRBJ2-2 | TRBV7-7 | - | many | TGTGCTAGCAGCTTTAGTGCGGGATGGAACACCGGGGAGCTGTTTTTT | CASSFSAGWNTGELFF
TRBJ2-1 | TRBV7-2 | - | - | TGTGCCAGCAGCTTAGCGCGCGCAGTTCGCAATGAGCAGTTCTTC | CASSLARAVRNEQFF